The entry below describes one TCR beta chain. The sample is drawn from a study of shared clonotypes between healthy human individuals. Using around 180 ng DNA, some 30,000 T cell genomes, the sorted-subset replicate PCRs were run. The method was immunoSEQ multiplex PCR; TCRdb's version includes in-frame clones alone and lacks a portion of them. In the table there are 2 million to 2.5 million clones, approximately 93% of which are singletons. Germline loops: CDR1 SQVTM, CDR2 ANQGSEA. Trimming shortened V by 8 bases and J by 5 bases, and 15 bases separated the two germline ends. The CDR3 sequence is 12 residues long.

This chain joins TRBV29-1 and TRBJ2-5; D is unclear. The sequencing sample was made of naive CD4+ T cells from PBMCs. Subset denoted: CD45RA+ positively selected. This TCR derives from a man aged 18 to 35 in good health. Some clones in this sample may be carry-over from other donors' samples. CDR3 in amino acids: CSLTGSGETQYF. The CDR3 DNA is TGCAGCCTGACTGGCAGTGGGGAGACCCAGTACTTC. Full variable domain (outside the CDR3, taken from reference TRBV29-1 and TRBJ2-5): SAVISQKPSRDICQRGTSLTIQCQVDSQVTMMFWYRQQPGQSLTLIATANQGSEATYESGFVIDKFPISRPNLTFSTLTVSNMSPEDSSIYLCSLTGSGETQYFGPGTRLLVL.